The sequence of this TCR beta chain was determined in a study of T cell repertoires in cytomegalovirus infection. Study-level information: Both a matching HLA type and CMV infection were indicated by public TCR beta signatures. Whole-study results and caveats: CMV-specific TCR beta clonotypes restricted by HLA-C dominated the ex vivo response.

TCRdb fed the reads into MiXCR, producing one record per CDR3 protein. The table has about 700,000 distinct CDR3 sequences, around 30% seen once. This clonotype was seen more than once but under ten times. The antigen remains unidentified. This TCR was sampled from a human donor in good health (CMV status not recorded). Some clones in this sample may be carry-over from other donors' samples. Here the sequenced sample was cultured PBMCs, taken from culture after CMV antigen stimulation.

CDR3 sequence: CASTKTEGPGTEAFF. The CDR3 DNA follows: TGTGCCAGTACTAAAACCGAGGGGCCGGGGACTGAAGCTTTCTTT. This rearrangement joins TRBV19 to TRBJ1-1; weak D call: TRBD1 (5 bases). Germline V gene data show CDR1 as LNHDA and CDR2 as SQIVND (reference sequence). This CDR3 contains 15 residues. V lost 7 bases, J lost 5 bases, and 20 bases lay in between.